The 5 T cell receptor beta chains listed next were all sequenced from one sample in a study of T cell responses to AZD1222 COVID-19 vaccine. Clones were read by immunoSEQ multiplex PCR, and TCRdb kept only the in-frame ones, dropping some. Altogether 120,000 to 150,000 clones are present, around nine tenths being singletons, with the ten largest covering around 5%. The sample was peripheral blood, taken on day 0 of AZD1222 vaccination. Receptors were obtained from an adult in good health.

The genes are TRBV25-1 and TRBJ1-1; D is perhaps TRBD1 (6 bases). V was cut by 7 bases and J by 5 bases, with 11 bases left in between. The CDR3 spans 12 residues. Germline V gene sequence: CDR1 MGHDK, CDR2 SYGVNS. The CDR3 here is CASIGDTTEAFF. The CDR3 DNA reads TGTGCCAGCATCGGGGACACTACTGAAGCTTTCTTT.

This clone was seen once. The genes are TRBV19 and TRBJ1-5; 7 nucleotides line up with TRBD1. The CDR3 runs to 15 residues. CDR1 and CDR2 (germline): LNHDA, SQIVND (reference sequence). V lost 8 bases and J lost 0; bases outside the gene matches: 7. CDR3 sequence (DNA): TGTGCCAGTCGGGACAGAGATTATAGCAATCAGCCCCAGCATTTT. This encodes CASRDRDYSNQPQHF.

This clone is a singleton in its sample. CDR3 sequence (DNA): TGCAGCGTTGGGGTCCGGGGCACTGAAGCTTTCTTT. Amino acid sequence: CSVGVRGTEAFF. This chain connects TRBV29-1 to TRBJ1-1; D uncertain. Per germline, CDR1 SQVTM and CDR2 ANQGSEA. V lost 4 bases to trimming and J lost 4 bases, with 10 bases between them. The CDR3 has 12 residues.

This chain uses TRBV5-4 with TRBJ1-1; D is unclear. Germline V gene lookup returns CDR1 SGHNT and CDR2 YYREEE (reference sequence). The CDR3 covers 12 residues. The V gene lost 4 bases and the J gene lost 5 bases, with 9 bases spanning the gap. The chain's CDR3 is CASSPGRTEAFF. CDR3 nucleotide sequence: TGTGCCAGCAGCCCCGGAAGAACTGAAGCTTTCTTT.

The genes are TRBV3-1 (or the pseudogene TRBV3-2) and TRBJ2-1; D remains ambiguous. This CDR3 comprises 16 residues. Germline lookup yields CDR1 LGHDT and CDR2 YNNKEL (reference sequence). The V gene lost 3 bases and the J gene lost 4 bases, with 16 bases spanning the gap. The CDR3 nucleotides are TGTGCCAGCAGCCAGTTTGTGGCAGAACTGTACAATGAGCAGTTCTTC. Protein: CASSQFVAELYNEQFF.